This T cell receptor (beta chain) was sequenced during a study of cytomegalovirus exposure and HLA in healthy donors. Study background: Both the 120 validation repertoires and the 600 to 750 first-cohort repertoires used the same platform, as reported by a later analysis.

Of note for this clone: Antigen specificity is unknown.

CDR1 and CDR2 from the germline V gene are WNHNN and SYGVQD (reference sequence). The CDR3 is 12 residues long. Trimming took off 4 bases at V and 6 bases at J, with 6 bases between the two ends. Some clones are missing from TCRdb's copy, which holds only in-frame ones; the method was immunoSEQ multiplex PCR. The profile shows about 38,000 clones, around 93% of them singletons. Whole-study results and caveats: In the 95 to 150 validation repertoires, a later analysis found that first-cohort TCR clusters tended to co-occur. The study labeled fewer than 200 TCR beta chains cytomegalovirus-associated.

These donors were members of the roughly 120-subject validation cohort, a group separate from the approximately 620-subject first cohort. The V call is TRBV10-1, the J call TRBJ2-2; D perhaps matches TRBD2 (5 bases). Sequencing was carried out using PBMCs. The TCR was taken from a man aged 18 to 30 in good health and CMV-seronegative. This CDR3 reads CASSAGAGELFF. CDR3 in DNA: TGCGCCAGCAGTGCCGGGGCCGGGGAGCTGTTTTTT.